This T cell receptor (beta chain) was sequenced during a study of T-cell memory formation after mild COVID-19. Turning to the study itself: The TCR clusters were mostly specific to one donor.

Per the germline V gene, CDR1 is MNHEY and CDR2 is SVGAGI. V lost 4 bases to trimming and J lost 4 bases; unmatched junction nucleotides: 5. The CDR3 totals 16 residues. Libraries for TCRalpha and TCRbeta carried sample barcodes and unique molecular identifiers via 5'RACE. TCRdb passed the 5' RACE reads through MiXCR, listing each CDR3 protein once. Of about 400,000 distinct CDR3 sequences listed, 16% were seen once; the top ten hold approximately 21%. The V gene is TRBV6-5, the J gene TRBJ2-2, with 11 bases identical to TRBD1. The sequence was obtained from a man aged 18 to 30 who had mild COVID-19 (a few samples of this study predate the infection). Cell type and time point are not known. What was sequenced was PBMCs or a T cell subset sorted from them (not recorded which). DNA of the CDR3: TGTGCCAGCAGTTCATCCGGGACAGGGGGCACCGGGGAGCTGTTTTTT. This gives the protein CASSSSGTGGTGELFF.